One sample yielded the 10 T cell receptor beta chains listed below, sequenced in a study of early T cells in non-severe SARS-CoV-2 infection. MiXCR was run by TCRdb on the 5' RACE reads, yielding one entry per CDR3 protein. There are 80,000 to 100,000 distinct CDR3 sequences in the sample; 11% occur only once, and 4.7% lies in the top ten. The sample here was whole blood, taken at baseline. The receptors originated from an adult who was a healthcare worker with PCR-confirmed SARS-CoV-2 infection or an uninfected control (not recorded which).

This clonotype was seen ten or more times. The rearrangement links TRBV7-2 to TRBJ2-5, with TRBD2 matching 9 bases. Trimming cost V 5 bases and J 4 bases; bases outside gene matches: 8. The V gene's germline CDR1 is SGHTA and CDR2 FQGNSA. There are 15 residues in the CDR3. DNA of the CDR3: TGTGCCAGCAGCCCATTAGCGGGAGCTCGAGAGACCCAGTACTTC. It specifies CASSPLAGARETQYF.

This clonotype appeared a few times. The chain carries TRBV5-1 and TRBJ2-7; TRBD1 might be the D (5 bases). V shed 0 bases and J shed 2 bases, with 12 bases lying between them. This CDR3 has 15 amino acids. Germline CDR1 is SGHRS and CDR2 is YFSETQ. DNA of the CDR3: TGCGCCAGCAGCTTGGACGACAGCCCAACCTACGAGCAGTACTTC. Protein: CASSLDDSPTYEQYF.

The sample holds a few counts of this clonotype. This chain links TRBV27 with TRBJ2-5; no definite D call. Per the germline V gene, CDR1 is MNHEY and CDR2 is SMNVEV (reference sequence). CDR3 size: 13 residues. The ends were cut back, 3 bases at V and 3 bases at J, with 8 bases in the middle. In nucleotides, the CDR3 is TGTGCCAGCAGTTTTTATGCGGAAGAGACCCAGTACTTC. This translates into CASSFYAEETQYF.

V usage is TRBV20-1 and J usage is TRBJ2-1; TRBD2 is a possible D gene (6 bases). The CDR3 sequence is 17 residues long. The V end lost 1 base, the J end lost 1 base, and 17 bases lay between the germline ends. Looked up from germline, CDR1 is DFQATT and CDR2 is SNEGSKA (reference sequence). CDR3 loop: CSARGAGDGGSYNEQFF. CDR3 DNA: TGCAGTGCTAGAGGGGCAGGAGACGGGGGTTCCTACAATGAGCAGTTCTTC.

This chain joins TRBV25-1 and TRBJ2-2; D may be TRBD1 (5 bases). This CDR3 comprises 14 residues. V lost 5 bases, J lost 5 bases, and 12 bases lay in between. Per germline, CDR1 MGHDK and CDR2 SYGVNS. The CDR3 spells CASSPQGRTGELFF. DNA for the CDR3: TGTGCCAGCAGTCCTCAGGGTCGAACCGGGGAGCTGTTTTTT. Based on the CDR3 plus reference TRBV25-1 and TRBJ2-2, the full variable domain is EADIYQTPRYLVIGTGKKITLECSQTMGHDKMYWYQQDPGMELHLIHYSYGVNSTEKGDLSSESTVSRIRTEHFPLTLESARPSHTSQYLCASSPQGRTGELFFGEGSRLTVL.

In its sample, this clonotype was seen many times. This CDR3 reads CASSYGSTWGAGNTIYF. The CDR3 DNA sequence: TGTGCCAGCAGTTACGGGAGTACGTGGGGGGCTGGAAACACCATATATTTT. This chain links TRBV6-5 with TRBJ1-3; D may be TRBD1 (5 bases). From germline, CDR1 is MNHEY and CDR2 SVGAGI. Between the trimmed V and J ends, which lost 2 bases and 2 bases, there was a span of 16 bases. The CDR3 runs to 17 residues.

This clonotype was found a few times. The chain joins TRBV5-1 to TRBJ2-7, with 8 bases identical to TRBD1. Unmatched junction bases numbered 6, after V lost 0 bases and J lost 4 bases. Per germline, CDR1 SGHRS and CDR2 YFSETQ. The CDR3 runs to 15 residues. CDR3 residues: CASSLGDRPPYEQYF. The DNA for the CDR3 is TGCGCCAGCAGCTTGGGGGACAGGCCACCGTACGAGCAGTACTTC.

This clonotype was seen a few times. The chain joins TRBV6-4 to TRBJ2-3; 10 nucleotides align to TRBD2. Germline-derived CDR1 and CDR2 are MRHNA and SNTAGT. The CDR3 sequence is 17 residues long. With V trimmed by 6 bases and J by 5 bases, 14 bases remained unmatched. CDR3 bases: TGTGCCAGCAGCCTTGTCGGTAGCGGGAGGCCCGGAGATACGCAGTATTTT. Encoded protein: CASSLVGSGRPGDTQYF.

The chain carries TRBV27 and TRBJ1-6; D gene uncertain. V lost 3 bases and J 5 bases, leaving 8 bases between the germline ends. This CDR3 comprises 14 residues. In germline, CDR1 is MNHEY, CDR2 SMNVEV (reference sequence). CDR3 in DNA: TGTGCCAGCAGTTTCTTTGGGGATAATTCACCCCTCCACTTT. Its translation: CASSFFGDNSPLHF.

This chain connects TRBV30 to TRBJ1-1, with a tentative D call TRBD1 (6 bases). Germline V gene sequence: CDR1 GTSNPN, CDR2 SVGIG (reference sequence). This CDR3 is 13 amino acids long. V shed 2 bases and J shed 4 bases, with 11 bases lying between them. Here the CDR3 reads CAWSSGGITEAFF. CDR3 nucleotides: TGTGCCTGGAGTTCGGGGGGCATCACTGAAGCTTTCTTT.